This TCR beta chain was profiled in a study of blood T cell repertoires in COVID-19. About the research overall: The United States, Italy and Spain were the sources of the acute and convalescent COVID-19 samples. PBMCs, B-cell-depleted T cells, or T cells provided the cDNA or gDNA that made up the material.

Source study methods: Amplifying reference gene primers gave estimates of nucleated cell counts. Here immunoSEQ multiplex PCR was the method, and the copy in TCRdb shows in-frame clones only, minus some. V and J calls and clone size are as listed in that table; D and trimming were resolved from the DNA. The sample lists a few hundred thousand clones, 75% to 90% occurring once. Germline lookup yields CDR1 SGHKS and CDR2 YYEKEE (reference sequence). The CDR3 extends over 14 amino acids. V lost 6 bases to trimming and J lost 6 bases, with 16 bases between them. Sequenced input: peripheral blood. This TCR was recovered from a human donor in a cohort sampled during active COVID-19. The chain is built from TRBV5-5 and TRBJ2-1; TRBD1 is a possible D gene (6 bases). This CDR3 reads CASTQVLGGNEQFF. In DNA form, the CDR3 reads TGTGCCAGCACACAAGTGCTAGGGGGCAATGAGCAGTTCTTC.